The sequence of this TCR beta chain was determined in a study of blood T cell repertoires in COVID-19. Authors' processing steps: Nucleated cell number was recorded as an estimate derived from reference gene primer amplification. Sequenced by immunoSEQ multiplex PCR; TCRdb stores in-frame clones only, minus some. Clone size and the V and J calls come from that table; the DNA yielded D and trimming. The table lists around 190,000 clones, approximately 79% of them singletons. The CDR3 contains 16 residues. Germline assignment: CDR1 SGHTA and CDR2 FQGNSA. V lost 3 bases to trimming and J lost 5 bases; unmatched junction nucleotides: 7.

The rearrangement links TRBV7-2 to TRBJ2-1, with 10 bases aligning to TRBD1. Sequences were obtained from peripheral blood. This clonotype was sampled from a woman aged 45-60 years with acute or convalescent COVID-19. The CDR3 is CASSFGDRGRDNEQFF. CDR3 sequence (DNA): TGTGCCAGCAGCTTCGGTGACAGGGGGCGAGACAATGAGCAGTTCTTC.